The rows below give T cell receptor beta chains drawn from one sample of a study of lymphopenia after photon versus proton radiotherapy. Data came from immunoSEQ multiplex PCR; TCRdb stores just in-frame clones and leaves some out. The data show 23,000 or so clones, about nine tenths seen once. The material was peripheral blood, obtained from a patient treated with photon-based radiotherapy. The origin of the receptors is a man aged 50-59 years with gastric cancer. CDR3s include the opening cysteine and the closing phenylalanine or tryptophan. D genes are given only for firm matches. Clone size is stated in some rows and not others, as once, few, many or a class when expanded.

NA	NA	TRBJ2-5	TRBV5-1	CASSQDVPETQYF	TGCGCCAGCAGCCAGGATGTCCCGGAGACCCAGTACTTC
TRBD1	NA	TRBJ1-6	TRBV19	CASSIPSRQGVGSPLHF	TGTGCCAGTAGTATTCCTTCACGACAGGGAGTAGGTTCACCCCTCCACTTT
NA	NA	TRBJ1-1	TRBV7-6	CASSLGARGTEAFF	TGTGCCAGCAGCTTAGGGGCGAGGGGGACTGAAGCTTTCTTT
NA	NA	TRBJ1-1	TRBV5-6	CASSFDDRLMNTEAFF	TGTGCCAGCAGCTTTGACGACAGATTAATGAACACTGAAGCTTTCTTT
TRBD2	NA	TRBJ2-7	TRBV29-1	CSVVERGSYEQYF	TGCAGCGTTGTAGAGCGGGGATCCTACGAGCAGTACTTC
NA	NA	TRBJ2-5	TRBV5-6	CASSFRSGGEETQYF	TGTGCCAGCAGCTTCCGGTCGGGGGGCGAAGAGACCCAGTACTTC
NA	NA	TRBJ1-3	TRBV4-1	CASSQDFLTRSGNTIYF	TGCGCCAGCAGCCAAGATTTTCTAACCCGGTCTGGAAACACCATATATTTT
NA	NA	TRBJ1-5	TRBV30	CAWSGAGSNQPQHF	TGTGCCTGGAGTGGGGCAGGGAGCAATCAGCCCCAGCATTTT
TRBD1	NA	TRBJ1-1	TRBV2	CASSVTGGSTEAFF	TGTGCCAGCAGCGTCACAGGGGGGAGCACTGAAGCTTTCTTT
TRBD1	NA	TRBJ1-4	TRBV19	CASSTRTGSATNEKLFF	TGTGCCAGTAGTACCCGGACAGGTTCTGCAACTAATGAAAAACTGTTTTTT
NA	few	TRBJ2-1	TRBV10-2	CASSGGEESNEQFF	TGCGCCAGCAGTGGGGGAGAGGAGAGCAATGAGCAGTTCTTC
NA	NA	TRBJ2-2	TRBV5-5	CASNRILNTGELFF	TGTGCCAGCAACAGAATTCTGAACACCGGGGAGCTGTTTTTT
NA	NA	TRBJ2-3	TRBV27	CASSLQDTDTQYF	TGTGCCAGCAGTTTACAGGACACAGATACGCAGTATTTT
NA	NA	TRBJ1-2	TRBV19	CASSRQKQPYTF	TGTGCCAGTAGTCGACAGAAACAACCCTACACCTTC
TRBD2	NA	TRBJ2-5	TRBV9	CASSVEASGGRQETQYF	TGTGCCAGCAGCGTAGAGGCTAGCGGGGGGAGACAAGAGACCCAGTACTTC
NA	NA	TRBJ2-5	TRBV19	CASSIARTAQETQYF	TGTGCCAGTAGTATAGCCCGGACAGCCCAAGAGACCCAGTACTTC
NA	NA	TRBJ2-5	TRBV5-1	CASSPAAGWQRAQYF	TGCGCCAGCAGCCCCGCGGCAGGTTGGCAGAGGGCCCAGTACTTC
NA	NA	TRBJ2-1	TRBV4-3	CASSPLDRDNEQFF	TGCGCCAGCAGCCCTTTGGACAGAGACAATGAGCAGTTCTTC
NA	NA	TRBJ2-3	TRBV30	CAWTLGGSTDTQYF	TGTGCCTGGACTCTCGGGGGATCCACAGATACGCAGTATTTT
TRBD1	NA	TRBJ2-1	TRBV6-4	CASSRSGQDYNEQFF	TGTGCCAGCAGCAGGTCAGGACAGGACTACAATGAGCAGTTCTTC
NA	once	TRBJ2-1	TRBV27	CASSKVYNEQFF	TGTGCCAGCAGTAAGGTTTACAATGAGCAGTTCTTC
TRBD1	NA	TRBJ1-1	TRBV10-1	CASSDDRDTEAFF	TGCGCCAGCAGTGATGACAGGGACACTGAAGCTTTCTTT
TRBD1	NA	TRBJ1-6	TRBV18	CASSPEWDRAVSPLHF	TGTGCCAGCTCACCGGAATGGGACAGGGCTGTTTCACCCCTCCACTTT
NA	NA	TRBJ2-3	TRBV11-2	CASSLVFGGLSDTQYF	TGTGCCAGCAGCTTAGTTTTTGGCGGTTTATCAGATACGCAGTATTTT
TRBD1	NA	TRBJ1-4	TRBV19	CASKPGQVGEKLFF	TGTGCCAGTAAGCCGGGACAGGTCGGTGAAAAACTGTTTTTT
NA	NA	TRBJ1-1	TRBV20-1	CSASRGTEAFF	TGCAGTGCTAGTAGGGGCACTGAAGCTTTCTTT
NA	NA	TRBJ1-4	TRBV15	CATRARTNEKLFF	TGTGCCACCAGGGCGAGAACTAATGAAAAACTGTTTTTT
NA	NA	TRBJ2-5	TRBV30	CAWSPTLQYQETQYF	TGTGCCTGGAGTCCTACACTACAGTACCAAGAGACCCAGTACTTC
NA	NA	TRBJ1-2	TRBV9	CASSPAGGYGYTF	TGTGCCAGCAGCCCCGCGGGCGGCTATGGCTACACCTTC
NA	NA	TRBJ2-3	TRBV27	CASSLSYTDTQYF	TGTGCCAGCAGTTTATCCTACACAGATACGCAGTATTTT
NA	NA	TRBJ1-2	TRBV5-1	CASSSAGGGGYTF	TGCGCCAGCAGCAGCGCGGGAGGAGGAGGCTACACCTTC
NA	NA	TRBJ2-3	TRBV19	CASSPGRTDTQYF	TGTGCCAGTAGTCCAGGCCGCACAGATACGCAGTATTTT
NA	NA	TRBJ1-4	TRBV7-9	CASSLEGTPNEKLFF	TGTGCCAGCAGCTTAGAGGGGACGCCAAATGAAAAACTGTTTTTT
NA	NA	TRBJ2-2	TRBV27	CASSLSMGVRAGELFF	TGTGCCAGCAGTTTATCGATGGGGGTAAGGGCCGGGGAGCTGTTTTTT
TRBD1	NA	TRBJ1-6	TRBV7-3	CASSWTGTGDSPLHF	TGTGCCAGCAGTTGGACCGGGACAGGGGATTCACCCCTCCACTTT
NA	NA	TRBJ1-1	TRBV10-1	CASRWGLNTEAFF	TGCGCCAGCAGATGGGGACTGAACACTGAAGCTTTCTTT
NA	NA	TRBJ1-1	TRBV27	CASRELGSNTEAFF	TGTGCCAGCAGAGAATTGGGTTCGAACACTGAAGCTTTCTTT
NA	NA	TRBJ2-3	TRBV7-6	CASSARPTDTQYF	TGTGCCAGCAGCGCCCGACCGACAGATACGCAGTATTTT
TRBD1	NA	TRBJ1-1	TRBV14	CASSQRTGYSTEAFF	TGTGCCAGCAGCCAAAGGACAGGGTATTCCACTGAAGCTTTCTTT
NA	NA	TRBJ2-7	TRBV4-3	CASSQDLGISYEQYF	TGCGCCAGCAGCCAAGATTTGGGCATTTCCTACGAGCAGTACTTC
NA	NA	TRBJ1-1	TRBV19	CASLDRTAEAFF	TGTGCCAGCCTCGACAGGACAGCTGAAGCTTTCTTT
NA	NA	TRBJ1-1	TRBV2	CASSRGWAPNTEAFF	TGTGCCAGCAGCCGAGGGTGGGCGCCGAACACTGAAGCTTTCTTT
TRBD1	once	TRBJ1-4	TRBV6-5	CASRGQGDEKLFF	TGTGCCAGCAGGGGACAGGGAGATGAAAAACTGTTTTTT
NA	NA	TRBJ2-3	TRBV5-4	CASSAGVPTQYF	TGTGCCAGCAGCGCCGGAGTGCCTACGCAGTATTTT
TRBD1	NA	TRBJ2-6	TRBV14	CASSPSPGQALGANVLTF	TGTGCCAGCAGCCCTTCTCCCGGACAGGCTCTGGGGGCCAACGTCCTGACTTTC
NA	NA	TRBJ1-2	TRBV5-5	CASSFNGNYGYTF	TGTGCCAGCAGCTTCAACGGTAACTATGGCTACACCTTC
TRBD2	NA	TRBJ2-3	TRBV19	CASSPGRRGASTDTQYF	TGTGCCAGTAGTCCCGGGCGGCGGGGGGCCAGCACAGATACGCAGTATTTT
NA	once	TRBJ1-3	TRBV11-3	CASSLAIFSGNTIYF	TGTGCCAGCAGCTTAGCTATCTTCTCTGGAAACACCATATATTTT